This note documents a single T cell receptor beta chain sequence. Only in-frame clones appear in the TCRdb table, and some are missing; sequencing was by immunoSEQ multiplex PCR. The profile shows some 120,000 clones, 90% of them singletons. The CDR3 runs to 15 residues. Germline V gives CDR1 KGHSH, CDR2 LQKENI. Trimming removed 6 bases from V and 2 bases from J; junction bases left unmatched: 8. These data come from a study of blood T cell repertoires in COVID-19. Study-level background: Both acute and convalescent COVID-19 samples were obtained from the United States, Italy and Spain.

The TCR sequence derives from a human donor with active COVID-19. The donor label of this sample is uncertain. Sequenced: peripheral blood. The chain combines TRBV18 with TRBJ2-5; 8 bases are shared with TRBD1. For the CDR3, the DNA is TGTGCCAGCTCCTCCCCAGACAGGGGTCAAGAGACCCAGTACTTC. Translation gives CASSSPDRGQETQYF.